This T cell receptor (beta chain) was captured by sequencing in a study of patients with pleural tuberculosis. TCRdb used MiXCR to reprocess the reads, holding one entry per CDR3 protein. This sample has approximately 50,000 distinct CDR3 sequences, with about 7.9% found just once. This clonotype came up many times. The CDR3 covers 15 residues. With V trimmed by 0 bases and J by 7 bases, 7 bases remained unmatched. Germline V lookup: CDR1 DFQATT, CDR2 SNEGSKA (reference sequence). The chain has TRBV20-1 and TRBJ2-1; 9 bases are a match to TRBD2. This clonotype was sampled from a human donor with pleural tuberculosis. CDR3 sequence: CSARDGSGRKNEQFF. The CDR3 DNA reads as TGCAGTGCTAGAGATGGGAGCGGGAGGAAAAATGAGCAGTTCTTC.